The 12 T cell receptor beta chains given below trace back to one sample, sequenced in a study of T cells after yellow fever vaccination. TCRdb ran MiXCR on the 5' RACE reads and lists one entry per CDR3 protein. The data contain just under 85,000 distinct CDR3 sequences, 10% to 15% of them singletons. The starting material was CD8+ T cells not binding an NS4B(214-222) dextramer, sorted from PBMCs, obtained roughly 20 days after the first yellow fever vaccination. The source is a man aged 18 to 35 who received the YFV17D yellow fever vaccine.

This clonotype turned up a few times. The V gene is TRBV15, the J gene TRBJ1-5, with a weak D call TRBD1 (5 bases). Trimming cost V 3 bases and J 2 bases, with 14 bases left between them. The germline V gene has CDR1 LNHNV and CDR2 YYDKDF (reference sequence). The CDR3 covers 16 residues. CDR3 loop: CATSRSRDLGNQPQHF. DNA for the CDR3: TGTGCCACCAGCAGGTCGAGGGACTTGGGCAATCAGCCCCAGCATTTT.

This clonotype was seen a handful of times. DNA for the CDR3: TGCAGCGTTGAAGTCTTCAGTAACTATGGCTACACCTTC. Its protein product is CSVEVFSNYGYTF. The chain is built from TRBV29-1 and TRBJ1-2; D unclear. Trimming took off 1 base at V and 1 base at J, with 7 bases between the two ends. This CDR3 has 13 residues. Germline loops: CDR1 SQVTM, CDR2 ANQGSEA.

The chain joins TRBV27 to TRBJ2-7, with 9 bases lining up with TRBD1. J gave up 6 bases and V 5 bases, and 17 bases lay outside the gene matches. CDR1 and CDR2 (germline): MNHEY, SMNVEV (reference sequence). The CDR3 length is 17 residues. The CDR3: CASSPPPGTGLLGEQYF. CDR3 nucleotide sequence: TGTGCCAGCAGTCCCCCTCCCGGGACAGGGCTCTTGGGCGAGCAGTACTTC.

This chain joins TRBV7-9 and TRBJ2-7; possibly TRBD1 for D (6 bases). The CDR3 consists of 13 residues. Germline V lookup: CDR1 SEHNR, CDR2 FQNEAQ (reference sequence). Trimming removed 5 bases at V and 3 bases at J, with 11 bases between. The CDR3 loop reads CASSGGQLYEQYF. The CDR3, as DNA: TGTGCCAGCAGCGGAGGACAGCTCTACGAGCAGTACTTC.

This clonotype has ten or more counts. This chain uses TRBV27 with TRBJ2-1, with 7 bases fitting TRBD2. This CDR3 is built from 15 residues. Germline lookup yields CDR1 MNHEY and CDR2 SMNVEV (reference sequence). The V segment lost 1 base and the J segment 0 bases; nucleotides outside the gene matches: 0. As DNA, the CDR3 is TGTGCCAGCAGTTTATGGGGGGGCTCCTACAATGAGCAGTTCTTC. This sequence encodes CASSLWGGSYNEQFF.

The rearrangement links TRBV5-1 to TRBJ2-5; the match to TRBD1 covers 9 bases. The CDR3 is 14 residues long. J lost 1 base, V lost 4 bases, and 2 bases had no gene match. Per the germline V gene, CDR1 is SGHRS and CDR2 is YFSETQ. Here the CDR3 reads CASSHRGPQETQYF. DNA for the CDR3: TGCGCCAGCAGCCACAGGGGGCCCCAAGAGACCCAGTACTTC.

This clonotype was observed a handful of times. This chain links TRBV6-2 or TRBV6-3 with TRBJ2-2; D is undetermined. Trimming shortened V by 6 bases and J by 4 bases, and 6 bases separated the two germline ends. CDR3 length: 12 residues. Germline values: CDR1 MNHEY, CDR2 SVGEGT. The CDR3 protein is CASSPATGELFF. CDR3 coding DNA: TGTGCCAGCAGCCCCGCCACCGGGGAGCTGTTTTTT.

This clonotype was seen a few times. J is TRBJ2-1 and V is TRBV10-3; D not certain. The CDR3 runs to 12 residues. Trimming took 6 bases from V and 3 from J, leaving 6 bases between them. Germline values: CDR1 ENHRY, CDR2 SYGVKD. CDR3 in DNA: TGTGCCATCAGGGGGTACTACAATGAGCAGTTCTTC. Protein: CAIRGYYNEQFF.

Only a few counts were recorded for this clonotype. The rearrangement joins TRBV9 to TRBJ2-5, with 9 bases lining up with TRBD1. Trimming took 2 bases from V and 5 from J; bases not matched to a gene: 7. Germline assignment: CDR1 SGDLS and CDR2 YYNGEE. This CDR3 spans 15 amino acids. CDR3 DNA sequence: TGTGCCAGCAGCGTTGGGACAGGGAAACGCGAGACCCAGTACTTC. This sequence encodes CASSVGTGKRETQYF. The full variable domain, its missing parts supplied by reference TRBV9 and TRBJ2-5, is DSGVTQTPKHLITATGQRVTLRCSPRSGDLSVYWYQQSLDQGLQFLIQYYNGEERAKGNILERFSAQQFPDLHSELNLSSLELGDSALYFCASSVGTGKRETQYFGPGTRLLVL.

The gene calls are TRBV4-1 and TRBJ1-2; 7 bases fit TRBD1. Trimming took 0 bases from V and 8 from J; bases not matched to a gene: 9. There are 15 residues in the CDR3. Germline CDR1 is MGHRA and CDR2 is YSYEKL. The CDR3 sequence is CASSQDTGAVQGYTF. Written as DNA, the CDR3 is TGCGCCAGCAGCCAAGATACAGGGGCCGTTCAAGGCTACACCTTC.

This clonotype was recorded many times. This chain connects TRBV6-5 to TRBJ1-2, with a possible D match to TRBD1 (5 bases). V was shortened by 5 bases and J by 7 bases, with 14 bases between the two germline ends. Looked up from germline, CDR1 is MNHEY and CDR2 is SVGAGI. The CDR3 has 13 amino acids. This CDR3 is CASSRPAGGGYTF. The CDR3 bases are TGTGCCAGCAGTCGCCCGGCCGGGGGTGGCTACACCTTC.

This clonotype was seen more than once but under ten times. The gene calls are TRBV7-2 and TRBJ2-3; 9 bases agree with TRBD2. In germline, CDR1 is SGHTA, CDR2 FQGNSA. With V trimmed by 5 bases and J by 0 bases, 3 bases remained unmatched. This CDR3 has 15 residues. The CDR3 nucleotides read TGTGCCAGCAGCCCCCTAGCGGGGAGCACAGATACGCAGTATTTT. Residues: CASSPLAGSTDTQYF. The complete variable domain, with remaining parts taken from reference TRBV7-2 and TRBJ2-3, reads GAGVSQSPSNKVTEKGKDVELRCDPISGHTALYWYRQSLGQGLEFLIYFQGNSAPDKSGLPSDRFSAERTGGSVSTLTIQRTQQEDSAVYLCASSPLAGSTDTQYFGPGTRLTVL.